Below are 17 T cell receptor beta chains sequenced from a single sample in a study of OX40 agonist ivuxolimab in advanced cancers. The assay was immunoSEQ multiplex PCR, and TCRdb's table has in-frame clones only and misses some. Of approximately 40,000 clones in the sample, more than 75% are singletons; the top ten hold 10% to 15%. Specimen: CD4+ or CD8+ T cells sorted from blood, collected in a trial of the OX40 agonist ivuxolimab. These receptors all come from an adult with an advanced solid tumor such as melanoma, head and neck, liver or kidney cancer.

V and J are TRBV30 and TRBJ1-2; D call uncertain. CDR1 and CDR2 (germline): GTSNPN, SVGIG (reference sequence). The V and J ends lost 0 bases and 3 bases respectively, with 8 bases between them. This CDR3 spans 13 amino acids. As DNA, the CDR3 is TGTGCCTGGAGTGTGGGCAGTGACTATGGCTACACCTTC. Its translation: CAWSVGSDYGYTF. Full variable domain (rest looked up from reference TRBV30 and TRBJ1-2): SQTIHQWPATLVQPVGSPLSLECTVEGTSNPNLYWYRQAAGRGLQLLFYSVGIGQISSEVPQNLSASRPQDRQFILSSKKLLLSDSGFYLCAWSVGSDYGYTFGSGTRLTVV.

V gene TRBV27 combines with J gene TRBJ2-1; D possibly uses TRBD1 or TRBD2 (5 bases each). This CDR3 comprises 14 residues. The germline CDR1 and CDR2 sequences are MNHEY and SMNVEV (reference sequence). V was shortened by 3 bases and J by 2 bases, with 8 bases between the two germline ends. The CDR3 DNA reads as TGTGCCAGCAGTTTCCCGGGACCCTACAATGAGCAGTTCTTC. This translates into CASSFPGPYNEQFF.

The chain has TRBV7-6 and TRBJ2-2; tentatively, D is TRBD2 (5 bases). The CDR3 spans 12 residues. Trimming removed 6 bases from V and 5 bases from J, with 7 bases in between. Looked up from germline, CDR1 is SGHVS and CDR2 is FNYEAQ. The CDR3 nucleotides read TGTGCCAGCAGGACGGGAACCGGGGAGCTGTTTTTT. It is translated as CASRTGTGELFF.

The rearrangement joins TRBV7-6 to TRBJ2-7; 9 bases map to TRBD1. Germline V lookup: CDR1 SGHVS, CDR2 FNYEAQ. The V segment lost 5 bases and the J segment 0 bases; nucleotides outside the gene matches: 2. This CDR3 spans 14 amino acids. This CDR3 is CASSRDRASYEQYF. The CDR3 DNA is TGTGCCAGCAGCCGGGACAGGGCCTCCTACGAGCAGTACTTC. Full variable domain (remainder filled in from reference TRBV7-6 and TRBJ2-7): GAGVSQSPRYKVTKRGQDVALRCDPISGHVSLYWYRQALGQGPEFLTYFNYEAQQDKSGLPNDRFSAERPEGSISTLTIQRTEQRDSAMYRCASSRDRASYEQYFGPGTRLTVT.

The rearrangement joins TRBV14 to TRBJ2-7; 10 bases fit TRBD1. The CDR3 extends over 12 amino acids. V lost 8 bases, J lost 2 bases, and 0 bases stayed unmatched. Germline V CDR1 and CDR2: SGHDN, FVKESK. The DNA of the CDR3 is TGTGCCAGCGGACAGGGGGCCTACGAGCAGTACTTC. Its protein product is CASGQGAYEQYF.

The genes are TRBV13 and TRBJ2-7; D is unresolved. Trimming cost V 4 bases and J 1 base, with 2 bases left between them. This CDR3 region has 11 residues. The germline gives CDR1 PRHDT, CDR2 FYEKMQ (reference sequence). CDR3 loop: CASSSSYEQYF. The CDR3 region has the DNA TGTGCCAGCAGCTCTTCCTACGAGCAGTACTTC.

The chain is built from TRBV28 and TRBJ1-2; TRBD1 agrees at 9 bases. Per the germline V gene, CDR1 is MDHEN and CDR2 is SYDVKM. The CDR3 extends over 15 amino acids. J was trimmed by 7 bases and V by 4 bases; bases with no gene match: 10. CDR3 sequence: CASSYSGTGHTGYTF. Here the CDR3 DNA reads TGTGCCAGCAGTTACTCCGGGACAGGGCATACTGGCTACACCTTC.

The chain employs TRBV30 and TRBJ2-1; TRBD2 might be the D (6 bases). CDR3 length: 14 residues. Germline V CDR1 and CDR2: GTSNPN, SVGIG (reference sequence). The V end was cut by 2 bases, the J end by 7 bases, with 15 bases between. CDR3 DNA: TGTGCCTGGAGTCTTGGCGGGACGAGTAATGAGCAGTTCTTC. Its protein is CAWSLGGTSNEQFF.

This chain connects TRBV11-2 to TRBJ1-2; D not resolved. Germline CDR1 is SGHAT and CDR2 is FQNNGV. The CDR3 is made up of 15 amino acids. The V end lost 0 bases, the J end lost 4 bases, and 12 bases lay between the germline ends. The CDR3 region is CASSLDSDTPYGYTF. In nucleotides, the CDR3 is TGTGCCAGCAGCTTAGATTCCGACACCCCCTATGGCTACACCTTC.

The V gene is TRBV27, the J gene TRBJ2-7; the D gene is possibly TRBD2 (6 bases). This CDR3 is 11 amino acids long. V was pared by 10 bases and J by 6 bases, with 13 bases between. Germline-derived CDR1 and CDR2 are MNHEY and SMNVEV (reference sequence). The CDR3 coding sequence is TGTGCCACCCTTCGGGGGAGCGAGCAGTACTTC. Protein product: CATLRGSEQYF.

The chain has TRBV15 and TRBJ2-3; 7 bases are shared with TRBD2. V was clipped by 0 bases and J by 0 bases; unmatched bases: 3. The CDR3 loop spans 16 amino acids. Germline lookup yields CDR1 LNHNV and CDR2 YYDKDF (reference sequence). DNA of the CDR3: TGTGCCACCAGCAGAGATCCAGCGGGAAGCACAGATACGCAGTATTTT. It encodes CATSRDPAGSTDTQYF.

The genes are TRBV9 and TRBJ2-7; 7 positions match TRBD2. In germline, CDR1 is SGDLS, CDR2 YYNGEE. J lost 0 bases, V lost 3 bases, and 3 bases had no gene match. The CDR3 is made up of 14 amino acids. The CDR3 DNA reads TGTGCCAGCAGCGCGGCTAGCGGCTCCTACGAGCAGTACTTC. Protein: CASSAASGSYEQYF.

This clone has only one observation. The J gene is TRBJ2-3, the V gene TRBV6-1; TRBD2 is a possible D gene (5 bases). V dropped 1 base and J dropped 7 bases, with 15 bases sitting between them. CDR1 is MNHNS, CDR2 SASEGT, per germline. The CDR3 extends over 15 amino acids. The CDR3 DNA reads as TGTGCCAGCAGTGAAGAAGCGGCCGTTGGGTATACGCAGTATTTT. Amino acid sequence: CASSEEAAVGYTQYF.

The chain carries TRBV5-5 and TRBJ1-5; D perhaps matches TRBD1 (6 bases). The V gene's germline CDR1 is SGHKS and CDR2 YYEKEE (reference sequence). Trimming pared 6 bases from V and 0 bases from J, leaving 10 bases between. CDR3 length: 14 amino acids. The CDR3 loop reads CASTQDSSNQPQHF. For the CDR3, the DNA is TGTGCCAGCACCCAGGACAGTAGCAATCAGCCCCAGCATTTT.

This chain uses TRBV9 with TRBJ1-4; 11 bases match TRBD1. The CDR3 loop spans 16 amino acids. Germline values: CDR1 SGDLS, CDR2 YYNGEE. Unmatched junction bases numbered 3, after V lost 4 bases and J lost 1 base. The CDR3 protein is CASSPGTGGTNEKLFF. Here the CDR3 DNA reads TGTGCCAGCAGCCCTGGGACAGGGGGAACTAATGAAAAACTGTTTTTT.

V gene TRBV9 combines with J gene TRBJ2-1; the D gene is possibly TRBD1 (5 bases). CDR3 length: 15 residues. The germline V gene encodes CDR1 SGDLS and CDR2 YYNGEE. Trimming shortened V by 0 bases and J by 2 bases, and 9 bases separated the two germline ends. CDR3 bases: TGTGCCAGCAGCGTAGAGACAGAACCCTACAATGAGCAGTTCTTC. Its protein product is CASSVETEPYNEQFF.

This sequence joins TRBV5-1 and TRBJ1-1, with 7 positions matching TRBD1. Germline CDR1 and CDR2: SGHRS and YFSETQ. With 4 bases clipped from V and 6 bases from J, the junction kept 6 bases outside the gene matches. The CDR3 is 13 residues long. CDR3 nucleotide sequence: TGCGCCAGCAGCCCGGTACAGGGGTCTGAAGCTTTCTTT. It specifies CASSPVQGSEAFF.